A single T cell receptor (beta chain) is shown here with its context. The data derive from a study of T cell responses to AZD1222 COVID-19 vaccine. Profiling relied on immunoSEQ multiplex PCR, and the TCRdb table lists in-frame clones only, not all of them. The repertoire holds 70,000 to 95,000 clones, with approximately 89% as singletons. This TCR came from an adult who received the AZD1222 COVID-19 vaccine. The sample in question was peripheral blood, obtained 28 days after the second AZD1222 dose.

The CDR3: CASSRRDQPQHF. CDR3 coding DNA: TGTGCCAGCAGTCGAAGAGATCAGCCCCAGCATTTT. The chain uses TRBV12-3 or TRBV12-4 and TRBJ1-5; D not certain. This CDR3 comprises 12 residues. Trimming shortened V by 5 bases and J by 5 bases, and 7 bases separated the two germline ends.